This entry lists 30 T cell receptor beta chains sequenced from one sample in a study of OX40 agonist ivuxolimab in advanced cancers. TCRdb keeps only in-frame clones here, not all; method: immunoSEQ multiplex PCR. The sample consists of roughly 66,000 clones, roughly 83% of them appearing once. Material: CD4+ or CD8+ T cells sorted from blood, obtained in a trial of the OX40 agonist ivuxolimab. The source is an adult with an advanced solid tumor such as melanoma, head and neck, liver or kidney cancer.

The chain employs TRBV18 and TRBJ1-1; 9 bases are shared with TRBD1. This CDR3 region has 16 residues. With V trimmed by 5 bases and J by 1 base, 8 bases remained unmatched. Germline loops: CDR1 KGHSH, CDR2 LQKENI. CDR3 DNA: TGTGCCAGCTCAAGATATACGACAGGGGGGAACACTGAAGCTTTCTTT. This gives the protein CASSRYTTGGNTEAFF.

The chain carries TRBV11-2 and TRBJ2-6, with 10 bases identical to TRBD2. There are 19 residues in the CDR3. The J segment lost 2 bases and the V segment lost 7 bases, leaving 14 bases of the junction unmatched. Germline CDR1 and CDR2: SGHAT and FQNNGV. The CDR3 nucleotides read TGTGCCAGCAAAGTCCGCGGTCTAGCGGGGGAAACTGGGGCCAACGTCCTGACTTTC. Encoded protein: CASKVRGLAGETGANVLTF.

CDR3 sequence reads: CASSLDGTHQPQHF. CDR3 nucleotide sequence: TGCGCCAGCAGCTTGGATGGGACGCATCAGCCCCAGCATTTT. The V call is TRBV5-1, the J call TRBJ1-5; possibly TRBD1 for D (5 bases). Germline CDR1 SGHRS, CDR2 YFSETQ. The CDR3 is made up of 14 amino acids. V was pared by 0 bases and J by 5 bases, with 9 bases between.

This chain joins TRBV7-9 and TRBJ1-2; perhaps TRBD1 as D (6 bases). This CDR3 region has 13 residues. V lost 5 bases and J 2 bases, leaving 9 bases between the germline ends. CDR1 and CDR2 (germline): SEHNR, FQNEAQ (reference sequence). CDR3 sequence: CASSRDRNYGYTF. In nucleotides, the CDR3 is TGTGCCAGCAGCCGCGACAGGAACTATGGCTACACCTTC.

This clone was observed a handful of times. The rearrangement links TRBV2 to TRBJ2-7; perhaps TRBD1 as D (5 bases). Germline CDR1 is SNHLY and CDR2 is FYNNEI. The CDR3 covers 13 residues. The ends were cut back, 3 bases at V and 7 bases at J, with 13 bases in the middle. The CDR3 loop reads CASSEYRLGEQYF. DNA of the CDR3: TGTGCCAGCAGTGAGTACAGGCTCGGGGAGCAGTACTTC.

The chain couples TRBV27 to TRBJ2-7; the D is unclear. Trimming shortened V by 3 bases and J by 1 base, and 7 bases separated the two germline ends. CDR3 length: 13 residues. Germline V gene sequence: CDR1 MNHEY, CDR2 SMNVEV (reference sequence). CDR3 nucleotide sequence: TGTGCCAGCAGTTTGTATGTGTCCTACGAGCAGTACTTC. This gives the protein CASSLYVSYEQYF.

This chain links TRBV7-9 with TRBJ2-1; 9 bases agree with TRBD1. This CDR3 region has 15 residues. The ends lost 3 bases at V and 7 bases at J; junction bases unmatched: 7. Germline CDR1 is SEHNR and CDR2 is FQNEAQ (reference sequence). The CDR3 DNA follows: TGTGCCAGCAGCTTCCGACAGGGGGAGAAAAATGAGCAGTTCTTC. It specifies CASSFRQGEKNEQFF.

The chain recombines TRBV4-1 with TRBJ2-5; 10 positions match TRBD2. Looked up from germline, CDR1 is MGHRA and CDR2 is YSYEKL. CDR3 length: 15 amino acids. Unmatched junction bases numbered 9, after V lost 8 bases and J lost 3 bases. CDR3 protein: CASGTLAGPEETQYF. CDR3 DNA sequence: TGCGCCAGCGGAACACTAGCGGGGCCTGAAGAGACCCAGTACTTC.

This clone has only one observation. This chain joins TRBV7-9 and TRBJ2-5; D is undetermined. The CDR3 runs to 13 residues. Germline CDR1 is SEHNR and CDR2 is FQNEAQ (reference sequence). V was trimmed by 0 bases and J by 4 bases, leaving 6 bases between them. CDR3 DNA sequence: TGTGCCAGCAGCTTAGCGGGCATAGAGACCCAGTACTTC. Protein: CASSLAGIETQYF. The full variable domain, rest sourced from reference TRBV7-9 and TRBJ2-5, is DTGVSQNPRHKITKRGQNVTFRCDPISEHNRLYWYRQTLGQGPEFLTYFQNEAQLEKSRLLSDRFSAERPKGSFSTLEIQRTEQGDSAMYLCASSLAGIETQYFGPGTRLLVL.

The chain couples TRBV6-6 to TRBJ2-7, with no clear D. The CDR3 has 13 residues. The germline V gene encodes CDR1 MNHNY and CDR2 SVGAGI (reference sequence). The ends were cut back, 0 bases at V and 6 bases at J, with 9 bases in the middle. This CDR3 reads CASSYSSVLEQYF. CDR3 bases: TGTGCCAGCAGTTACTCGTCCGTGCTCGAGCAGTACTTC.

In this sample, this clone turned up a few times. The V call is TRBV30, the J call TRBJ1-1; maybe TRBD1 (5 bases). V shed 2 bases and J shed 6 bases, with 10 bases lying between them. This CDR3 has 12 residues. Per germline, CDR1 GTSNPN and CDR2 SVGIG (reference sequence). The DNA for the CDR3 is TGTGCCTGGAGTCCACAGGAGCCTGAAGCTTTCTTT. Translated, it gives CAWSPQEPEAFF.

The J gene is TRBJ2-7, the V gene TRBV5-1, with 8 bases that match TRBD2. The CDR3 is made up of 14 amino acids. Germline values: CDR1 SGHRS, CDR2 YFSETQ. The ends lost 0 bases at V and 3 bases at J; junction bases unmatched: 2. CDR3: CASSLATSGYEQYF. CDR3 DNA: TGCGCCAGCAGCTTGGCAACTAGCGGCTACGAGCAGTACTTC.

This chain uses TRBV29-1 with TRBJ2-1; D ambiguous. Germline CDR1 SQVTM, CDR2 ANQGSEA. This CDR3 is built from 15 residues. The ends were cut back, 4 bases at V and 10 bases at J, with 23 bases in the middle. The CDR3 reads CSVVVGEFESWEQFF. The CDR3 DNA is TGCAGCGTTGTCGTTGGCGAATTCGAAAGTTGGGAGCAGTTCTTC.

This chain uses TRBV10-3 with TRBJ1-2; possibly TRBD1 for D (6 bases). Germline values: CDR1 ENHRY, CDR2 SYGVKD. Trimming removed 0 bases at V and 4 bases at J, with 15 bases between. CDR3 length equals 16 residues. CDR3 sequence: CAISESPQGYLYGYTF. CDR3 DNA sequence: TGTGCCATCAGTGAGTCCCCACAGGGTTATCTCTATGGCTACACCTTC.

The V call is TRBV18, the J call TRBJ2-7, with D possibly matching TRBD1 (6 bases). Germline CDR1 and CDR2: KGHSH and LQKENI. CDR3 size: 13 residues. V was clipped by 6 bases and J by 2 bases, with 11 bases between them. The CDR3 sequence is CASSMGQTYEQYF. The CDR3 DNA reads TGTGCCAGCTCGATGGGACAAACCTACGAGCAGTACTTC.

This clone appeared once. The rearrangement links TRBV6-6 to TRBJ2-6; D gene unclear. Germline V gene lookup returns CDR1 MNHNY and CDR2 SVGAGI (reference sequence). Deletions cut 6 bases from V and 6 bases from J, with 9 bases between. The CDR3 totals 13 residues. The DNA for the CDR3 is TGTGCCAGCAGCCGCGAGGAGGCCAACGTCCTGACTTTC. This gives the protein CASSREEANVLTF.

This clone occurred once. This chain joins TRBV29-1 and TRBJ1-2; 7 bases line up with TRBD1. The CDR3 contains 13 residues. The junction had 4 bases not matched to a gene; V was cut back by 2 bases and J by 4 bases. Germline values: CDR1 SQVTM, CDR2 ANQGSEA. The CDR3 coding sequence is TGCAGCGTTGAAAAGGGGGCGGGCTATGGCTACACCTTC. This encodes CSVEKGAGYGYTF.

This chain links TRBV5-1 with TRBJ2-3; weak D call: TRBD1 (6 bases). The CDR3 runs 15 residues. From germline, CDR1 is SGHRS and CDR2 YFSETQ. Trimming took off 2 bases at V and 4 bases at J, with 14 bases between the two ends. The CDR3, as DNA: TGCGCCAGCAGCTTATTTCAGGGGAGTGCAGATACGCAGTATTTT. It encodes CASSLFQGSADTQYF.

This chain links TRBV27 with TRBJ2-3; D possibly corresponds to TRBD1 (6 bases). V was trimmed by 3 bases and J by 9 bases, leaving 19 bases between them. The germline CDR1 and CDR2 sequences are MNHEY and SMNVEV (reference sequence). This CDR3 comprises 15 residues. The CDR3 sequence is CASSFSGTSGFTQYF. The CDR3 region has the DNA TGTGCCAGCAGTTTTTCCGGGACAAGTGGTTTCACGCAGTATTTT.

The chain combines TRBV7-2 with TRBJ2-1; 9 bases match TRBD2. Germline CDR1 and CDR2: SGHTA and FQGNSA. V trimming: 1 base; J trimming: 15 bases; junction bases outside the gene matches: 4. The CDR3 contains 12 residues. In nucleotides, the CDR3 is TGTGCCAGCAGCTTAGTAGGGACTAGCTTGTTCTTC. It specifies CASSLVGTSLFF.

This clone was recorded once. The CDR3 DNA sequence: TGTGCCAGTAGTGGAGGGGAGTTTTTACAGCCCCAGCATTTT. Translation: CASSGGEFLQPQHF. The rearrangement joins TRBV19 to TRBJ1-5; tentatively, D is TRBD1 (5 bases). The length of the CDR3 is 14 residues. Trimming left V 5 bases short and J 7 bases short, with 15 bases between. CDR1 is LNHDA, CDR2 SQIVND, per germline (reference sequence).

DNA of the CDR3: TGTGCCACGGCCCTGTTGGTCGGGGCCAACGTCCTGACTTTC. Its protein is CATALLVGANVLTF. The gene calls are TRBV5-5 and TRBJ2-6; no clear D. This CDR3 comprises 14 residues. Trimming removed 9 bases from V and 4 bases from J, with 14 bases in between. Germline CDR1 and CDR2: SGHKS and YYEKEE (reference sequence).

CDR3 amino acids: CSVRVGEKLFF. The CDR3 bases are TGCAGCGTTAGAGTGGGTGAAAAACTGTTTTTT. The V call is TRBV29-1, the J call TRBJ1-4; D remains ambiguous. The V gene lost 5 bases and the J gene lost 7 bases, with 8 bases spanning the gap. The CDR3 has 11 amino acids. Germline assignment: CDR1 SQVTM and CDR2 ANQGSEA.

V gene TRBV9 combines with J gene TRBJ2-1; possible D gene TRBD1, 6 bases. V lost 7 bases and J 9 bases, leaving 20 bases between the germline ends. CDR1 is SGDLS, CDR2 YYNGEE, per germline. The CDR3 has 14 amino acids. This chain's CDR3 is CASVTGVGDTEQFF. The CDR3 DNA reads TGTGCCAGCGTAACCGGGGTTGGGGACACTGAGCAGTTCTTC.

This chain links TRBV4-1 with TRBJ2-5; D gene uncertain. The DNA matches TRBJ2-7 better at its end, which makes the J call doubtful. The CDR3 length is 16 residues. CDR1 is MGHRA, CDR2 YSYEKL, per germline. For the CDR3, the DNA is TGCGCCAGCAGCCAAACCCTCCGGGCCCCTATAGGCGAGCAGTACTTC. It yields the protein CASSQTLRAPIGEQYF.

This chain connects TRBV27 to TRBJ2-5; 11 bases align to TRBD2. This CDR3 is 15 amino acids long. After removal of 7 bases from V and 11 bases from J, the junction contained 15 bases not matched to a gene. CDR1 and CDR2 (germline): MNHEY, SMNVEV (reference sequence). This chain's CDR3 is CASKIHSGGAGEQYF. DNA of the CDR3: TGTGCCAGCAAAATTCATAGCGGGGGGGCGGGAGAGCAGTACTTC.

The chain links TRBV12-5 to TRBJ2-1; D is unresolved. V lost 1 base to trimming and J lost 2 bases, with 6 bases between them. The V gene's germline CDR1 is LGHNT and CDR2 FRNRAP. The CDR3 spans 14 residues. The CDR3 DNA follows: TGTGCTAGTGGTTTGGGGCTAGCCTACAATGAGCAGTTCTTC. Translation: CASGLGLAYNEQFF.

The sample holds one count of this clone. As DNA, the CDR3 is TGCGCCAGCAGGTTTGAACTCAGGACTAGCGGGAAGCAAGAGACCCAGTACTTC. This codes for CASRFELRTSGKQETQYF. This sequence joins TRBV5-1 and TRBJ2-5, with 12 bases fitting TRBD2. Looked up from germline, CDR1 is SGHRS and CDR2 is YFSETQ. This CDR3 comprises 18 residues. Trimming at V came to 5 bases and at J to 2 bases, leaving 13 bases not matched to a gene.

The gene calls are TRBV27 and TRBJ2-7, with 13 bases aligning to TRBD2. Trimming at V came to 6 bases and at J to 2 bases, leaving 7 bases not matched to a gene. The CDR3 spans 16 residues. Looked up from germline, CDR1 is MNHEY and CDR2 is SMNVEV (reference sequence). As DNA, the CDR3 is TGTGCCAGCAGGGGACTAGCGGGAAGGAGAGCCTACGAGCAGTACTTC. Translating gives CASRGLAGRRAYEQYF.

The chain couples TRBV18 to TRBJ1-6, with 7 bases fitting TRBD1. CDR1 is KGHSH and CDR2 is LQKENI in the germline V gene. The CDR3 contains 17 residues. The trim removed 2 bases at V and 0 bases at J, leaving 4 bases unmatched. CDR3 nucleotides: TGTGCCAGCTCACCAGAGGCAGGGGGCTCCTATAATTCACCCCTCCACTTT. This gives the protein CASSPEAGGSYNSPLHF.